The clone carrying this T cell receptor (beta chain) was recorded only once. Its antigen is not identified. This sample is drawn from a study of cytomegalovirus exposure and HLA in healthy donors. At the time of sampling, donors were nominally healthy, though unrecorded immune exposures were likely. Germline assignment: CDR1 SEHNR and CDR2 FQNEAQ (reference sequence). The CDR3 is 15 residues long. Trimming at V came to 2 bases and at J to 6 bases, leaving 9 bases not matched to a gene. Overall study findings and caveats: In a later analysis, donors in an Asian-associated ancestry cluster reportedly had fewer N-insertions in productive TCRs than the cohort mean.

The PCR contained 60 Vbeta and 13 Jbeta primers. TCRdb's table, derived via immunoSEQ multiplex PCR, lists solely in-frame clones and lacks some. In the table there are 60,000 to 75,000 clones, approximately 71% of which are singletons. Sequencing was performed on PBMCs. The chain uses TRBV7-9 and TRBJ2-7, with 8 nucleotides matching TRBD1. The TCR was taken from a man between 50 and 59 years old in good health and CMV-seronegative. The CDR3 loop is CASSLLQGARSEQYF. As DNA, the CDR3 is TGTGCCAGCAGCTTATTGCAGGGGGCGCGGAGCGAGCAGTACTTC.